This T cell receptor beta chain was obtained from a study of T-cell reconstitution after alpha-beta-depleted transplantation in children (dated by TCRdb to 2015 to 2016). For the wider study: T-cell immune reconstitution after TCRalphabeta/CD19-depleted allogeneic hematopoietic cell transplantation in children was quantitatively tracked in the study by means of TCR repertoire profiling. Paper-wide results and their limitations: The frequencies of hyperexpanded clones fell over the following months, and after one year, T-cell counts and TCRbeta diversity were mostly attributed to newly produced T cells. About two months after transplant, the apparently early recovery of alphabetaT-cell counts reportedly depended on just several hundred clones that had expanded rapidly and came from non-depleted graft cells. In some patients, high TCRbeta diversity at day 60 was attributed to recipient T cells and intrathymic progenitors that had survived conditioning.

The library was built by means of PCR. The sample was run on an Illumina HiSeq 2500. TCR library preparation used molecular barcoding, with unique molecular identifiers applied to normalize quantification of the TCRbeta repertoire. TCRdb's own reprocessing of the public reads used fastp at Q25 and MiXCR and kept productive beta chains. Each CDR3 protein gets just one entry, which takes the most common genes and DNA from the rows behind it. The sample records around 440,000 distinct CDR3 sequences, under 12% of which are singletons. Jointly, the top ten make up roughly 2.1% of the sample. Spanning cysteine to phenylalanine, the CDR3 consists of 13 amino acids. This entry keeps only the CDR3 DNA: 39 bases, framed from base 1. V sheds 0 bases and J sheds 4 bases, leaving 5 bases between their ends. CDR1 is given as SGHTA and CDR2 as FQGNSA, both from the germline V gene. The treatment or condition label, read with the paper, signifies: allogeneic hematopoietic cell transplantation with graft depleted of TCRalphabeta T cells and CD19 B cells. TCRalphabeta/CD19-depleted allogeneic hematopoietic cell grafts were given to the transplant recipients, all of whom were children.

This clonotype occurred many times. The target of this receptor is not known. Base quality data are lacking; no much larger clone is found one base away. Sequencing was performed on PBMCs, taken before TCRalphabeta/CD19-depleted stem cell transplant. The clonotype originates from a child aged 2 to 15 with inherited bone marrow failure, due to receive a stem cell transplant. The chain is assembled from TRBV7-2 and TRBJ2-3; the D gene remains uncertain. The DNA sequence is TGTGCCAGCAGCTTAGCGCCCCCAGATACGCAGTATTTT. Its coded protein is CASSLAPPDTQYF.